This TCR beta chain was observed in a study of cytomegalovirus exposure and HLA in healthy donors. Broader study findings: Researchers reported in a later analysis that common viral pathogens appeared linked to several top clusters. Researchers reported in a later analysis that a missense DCLRE1C variant was tied to TCR beta V- and J-gene trimming. Most CMV-associated TCR beta chains were later found to appear HLA-restricted.

With respect to this clone: Its antigen is still unknown.

Trimming left V 0 bases short and J 8 bases short, with 8 bases between. The germline V gene encodes CDR1 SGHTA and CDR2 FQGNSA. There are 13 residues in the CDR3. In the PCR, 60 Vbeta and 13 Jbeta primers were used. Some clones are missing from TCRdb's copy, which holds only in-frame ones; the method was immunoSEQ multiplex PCR. The sample lists around 110,000 clones; 81% were seen once. This sequence was found in a woman aged 30 to 39 in good health and CMV-seronegative. The specimen sequenced was PBMCs. The V and J genes are TRBV7-2 and TRBJ1-3; no clear D. The CDR3 coding sequence is TGTGCCAGCAGCTTAGCGGCCGAGGACACCATATATTTT. Amino acids: CASSLAAEDTIYF.